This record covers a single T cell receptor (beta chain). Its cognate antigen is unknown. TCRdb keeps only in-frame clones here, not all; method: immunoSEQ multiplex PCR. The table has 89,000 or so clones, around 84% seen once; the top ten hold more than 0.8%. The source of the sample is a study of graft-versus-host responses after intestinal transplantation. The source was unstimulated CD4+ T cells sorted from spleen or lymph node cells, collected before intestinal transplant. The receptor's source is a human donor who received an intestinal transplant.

The CDR3 loop is CASSWAPGGSYEQYF. CDR3 bases: TGCGCCAGCAGCTGGGCTCCAGGGGGATCCTACGAGCAGTACTTC. This chain links TRBV5-1 with TRBJ2-7; 7 bases fit TRBD1. CDR1 and CDR2 (germline): SGHRS, YFSETQ. This CDR3 has 15 amino acids. The V and J ends lost 3 bases and 1 base, in that order; junction bases with no gene match: 7.